The 25 T cell receptor beta chains below were found in one sample sequenced in a study of CD8+ T cells in alopecia areata. The authors extracted RNA and reverse transcribed it into cDNA as the sequencing template. Repertoires were generated with immunoSEQ multiplex PCR, while TCRdb's copy carries only in-frame clones and drops some. The repertoire consists of about 200,000 clones, with more than 55% occurring once and the leading ten covering less than 4%. Documented treatment: oral pan-JAK inhibitor, 5-10 mg twice daily. This material consisted of CD4+ T cells sorted from blood, taken at week 4, from a patient treated with tofacitinib. These receptors originate from a human donor with alopecia areata.

This clone was recorded a few times. The DNA for the CDR3 is TGTGCCATCAGTGAGTCAGGGGGCGCGGAGACCCAGTACTTC. Its translation: CAISESGGAETQYF. V gene TRBV10-3 combines with J gene TRBJ2-5; 7 bases map to TRBD1. The CDR3 is made up of 14 amino acids. V dropped 0 bases and J dropped 5; count of bases not matched to a gene: 3. Germline CDR1 ENHRY, CDR2 SYGVKD.

The chain has TRBV4-1 and TRBJ1-1, with 9 bases that match TRBD1. The germline V gene encodes CDR1 MGHRA and CDR2 YSYEKL. The junction had 0 bases not matched to a gene; V was cut back by 1 base and J by 0 bases. The CDR3 is 15 amino acids. The CDR3, as DNA: TGCGCCAGCAGCCAAGGACAGGGGGTGAACACTGAAGCTTTCTTT. Translation gives CASSQGQGVNTEAFF.

This chain connects TRBV2 to TRBJ1-4; D perhaps matches TRBD1 (6 bases). The length of the CDR3 is 16 residues. Germline CDR1 is SNHLY and CDR2 is FYNNEI. V was trimmed by 3 bases and J by 11 bases, leaving 22 bases between them. The chain's CDR3 is CASSESLGQPFAKLFF. The DNA for the CDR3 is TGTGCCAGCAGTGAGAGTTTAGGACAGCCCTTTGCCAAACTGTTTTTT.

This chain links TRBV19 with TRBJ2-5; TRBD1 might be the D (6 bases). CDR1 is LNHDA and CDR2 is SQIVND in the germline V gene (reference sequence). This CDR3 region has 13 residues. The V end was cut by 0 bases, the J end by 5 bases, with 7 bases between. The CDR3 nucleotides read TGTGCCAGTAGTATAGAACAGGGTGAGACCCAGTACTTC. Translated: CASSIEQGETQYF.

J is TRBJ2-7 and V is TRBV30; D may be TRBD1 or TRBD2 (6 bases each). V lost 0 bases and J lost 5, with 11 bases in between. Per the germline V gene, CDR1 is GTSNPN and CDR2 is SVGIG (reference sequence). The CDR3 runs to 13 residues. CDR3 coding DNA: TGTGCCTGGAGTGTAACGGGGGCGGACGAGCAGTACTTC. Its protein product is CAWSVTGADEQYF.

The chain carries TRBV29-1 and TRBJ2-7, with D maybe TRBD1 (5 bases). V was cut by 0 bases and J by 5 bases, with 14 bases left in between. This CDR3 spans 14 amino acids. The germline V gene encodes CDR1 SQVTM and CDR2 ANQGSEA. The CDR3 sequence is CSVEDTGRFDEQYF. The DNA of the CDR3 is TGCAGCGTTGAAGATACAGGACGGTTCGACGAGCAGTACTTC.

This clone was seen just once. The rearrangement links TRBV5-8 to TRBJ1-5; 7 bases agree with TRBD1. The trim removed 5 bases at V and 4 bases at J, leaving 9 bases unmatched. The germline gives CDR1 SGHTS, CDR2 YDEGEE. The CDR3 sequence is 15 residues long. This CDR3 is CASSHGGTVNQPQHF. The CDR3 bases are TGTGCCAGCAGTCACGGAGGGACAGTAAATCAGCCCCAGCATTTT.

This clone came up a few times. The chain joins TRBV19 to TRBJ1-2; a weak D match, TRBD1 (5 bases). The ends were cut back, 3 bases at V and 3 bases at J, with 14 bases in the middle. The CDR3 is 15 amino acids. CDR1 and CDR2 (germline): LNHDA, SQIVND (reference sequence). CDR3 bases: TGTGCCAGTAGTATCGCAGGGAGGCAATACTATGGCTACACCTTC. It codes for CASSIAGRQYYGYTF.

This clone has just a few counts. This chain joins TRBV28 and TRBJ1-5, with D possibly being TRBD1 (6 bases). Between the trimmed V and J ends, which lost 6 bases and 3 bases, there was a span of 15 bases. CDR3 length: 15 residues. The germline V gene encodes CDR1 MDHEN and CDR2 SYDVKM. CDR3 sequence (DNA): TGTGCCAGCAGAACCGGACGGGGGGCCAATCAGCCCCAGCATTTT. Encoded protein: CASRTGRGANQPQHF.

The chain recombines TRBV30 with TRBJ2-1; 10 bases fit TRBD2. The trim removed 4 bases at V and 8 bases at J, leaving 5 bases unmatched. CDR3 length: 13 amino acids. In germline, CDR1 is GTSNPN, CDR2 SVGIG (reference sequence). Here the CDR3 DNA reads TGTGCCTGGACTAGCGGGGGTAGTGATGAGCAGTTCTTC. Translated: CAWTSGGSDEQFF.

V is TRBV7-3 and J is TRBJ2-3, with 9 bases fitting TRBD2. The J segment lost 0 bases and the V segment lost 0 bases, leaving 13 bases of the junction unmatched. CDR3 length: 20 residues. The V gene's germline CDR1 is SGHTA and CDR2 FQGTGA. CDR3 DNA: TGTGCCAGCAGCTTAACGCCTTCGCGGGGGGGCCCCTATAGCACAGATACGCAGTATTTT. As protein: CASSLTPSRGGPYSTDTQYF.

The chain employs TRBV5-4 and TRBJ2-3; tentatively, D is TRBD1 (5 bases). Between the trimmed V and J ends, which lost 4 bases and 2 bases, there was a span of 11 bases. The CDR3 has 14 amino acids. CDR1 SGHNT and CDR2 YYREEE come from the germline V gene (reference sequence). CDR3 sequence: CASSQEGDTDTQYF. The CDR3 nucleotides are TGTGCCAGCAGCCAAGAAGGGGACACAGATACGCAGTATTTT.

V usage is TRBV11-1 and J usage is TRBJ1-1, with D perhaps TRBD1 (5 bases). The CDR3 loop spans 15 amino acids. CDR1 is SGHAT and CDR2 is FQDESV in the germline V gene (reference sequence). V lost 1 base and J lost 2, with 11 bases in between. The CDR3 is CASSLGRGLNTEAFF. The CDR3 DNA reads TGTGCCAGCAGCTTAGGAAGGGGCCTAAACACTGAAGCTTTCTTT. Together with reference TRBV11-1 and TRBJ1-1, the CDR3 gives the full variable domain: EAEVAQSPRYKITEKSQAVAFWCDPISGHATLYWYRQILGQGPELLVQFQDESVVDDSQLPKDRFSAERLKGVDSTLKIQPAELGDSAMYLCASSLGRGLNTEAFFGQGTRLTVV.

The rearrangement uses TRBV5-6 and TRBJ2-1; TRBD2 matches at 13 bases. The junction had 4 bases not matched to a gene; V was cut back by 4 bases and J by 6 bases. Germline CDR1 SGHDT, CDR2 YYEEEE. The CDR3 extends over 15 amino acids. The CDR3 DNA follows: TGTGCCAGCAGCAAGGGACTAGCGGGGTTCAATGAGCAGTTCTTC. Its protein product is CASSKGLAGFNEQFF.

The DNA for the CDR3 is TGTGCCATCAGTGAGGGAATTAGCGGAAGCACAGATACGCAGTATTTT. Amino acids: CAISEGISGSTDTQYF. The gene calls are TRBV10-3 and TRBJ2-3; possible D gene TRBD2, 6 bases. V lost 2 bases to trimming and J lost 0 bases, with 12 bases between them. The length of the CDR3 is 16 residues. CDR1 ENHRY and CDR2 SYGVKD come from the germline V gene.

The DNA for the CDR3 is TGCGCCAGCAGTATAAACAGGGCGAACACTGAAGCTTTCTTT. As protein: CASSINRANTEAFF. The rearrangement joins TRBV23-1 to TRBJ1-1, with TRBD1 as a possible D gene (6 bases). TRBV23-1 is sorted into the ORF group, with uncertain function. V was clipped by 5 bases and J by 1 base, with 11 bases between them. There are 14 residues in the CDR3.

This chain connects TRBV7-2 to TRBJ1-2; D not certain. Germline V lookup: CDR1 SGHTA, CDR2 FQGNSA. The length of the CDR3 is 12 residues. Trimming left V 5 bases short and J 11 bases short, with 15 bases between. Written as DNA, the CDR3 is TGTGCCAGCAGCCCGGCCAGAGGCGGGTACACCTTC. Its translation: CASSPARGGYTF.

V gene TRBV27 combines with J gene TRBJ2-1, with D tentatively TRBD1 (5 bases). Germline values: CDR1 MNHEY, CDR2 SMNVEV (reference sequence). This CDR3 spans 15 amino acids. The V end lost 5 bases, the J end lost 0 bases, and 11 bases lay between the germline ends. CDR3 sequence (DNA): TGTGCCAGCAGTCGGACACAAGGCTCCTACAATGAGCAGTTCTTC. Residues: CASSRTQGSYNEQFF.

DNA of the CDR3: TGTGCCTGGAGTGTAGGGAGGTTAGCCAAAAACATTCAGTACTTC. Translated, it gives CAWSVGRLAKNIQYF. V usage is TRBV30 and J usage is TRBJ2-4; D perhaps matches TRBD2 (6 bases). Germline CDR1 and CDR2: GTSNPN and SVGIG (reference sequence). V lost 0 bases and J 0 bases, leaving 9 bases between the germline ends. The CDR3 has 15 amino acids.

The rearrangement joins TRBV4-2 to TRBJ1-2; TRBD1 matches 9 bases. V was clipped by 5 bases and J by 3 bases; unmatched bases: 4. The CDR3 is 14 amino acids. Per germline, CDR1 LGHNA and CDR2 YNFKEQ. CDR3 bases: TGTGCCAGCAGCGAGGGACAGGGTGACTATGGCTACACCTTC. It codes for CASSEGQGDYGYTF.

The chain has TRBV30 and TRBJ1-1; D unresolved. This CDR3 spans 14 amino acids. Trimming removed 0 bases at V and 0 bases at J, with 8 bases between. Germline V lookup: CDR1 GTSNPN, CDR2 SVGIG (reference sequence). CDR3: CAWSVTQMNTEAFF. CDR3 DNA sequence: TGTGCCTGGAGTGTAACCCAGATGAACACTGAAGCTTTCTTT. Supplemented by reference TRBV30 and TRBJ1-1, the full variable domain reads SQTIHQWPATLVQPVGSPLSLECTVEGTSNPNLYWYRQAAGRGLQLLFYSVGIGQISSEVPQNLSASRPQDRQFILSSKKLLLSDSGFYLCAWSVTQMNTEAFFGQGTRLTVV.

The V and J genes are TRBV4-1 and TRBJ2-5; D is unclear. The germline V gene has CDR1 MGHRA and CDR2 YSYEKL. This CDR3 is built from 12 residues. The V and J ends lost 1 base and 5 bases respectively, with 5 bases between them. The CDR3 bases are TGCGCCAGCAGCCAAGTTCTCGAGACCCAGTACTTC. Protein sequence: CASSQVLETQYF.

This clone was picked up a small number of times. The CDR3 reads CSAGGAGEKLFF. The CDR3 DNA reads as TGCAGCGCTGGGGGGGCGGGTGAAAAACTGTTTTTT. The chain carries TRBV29-1 and TRBJ1-4; D possibly corresponds to TRBD1 (6 bases). The CDR3 totals 12 residues. Germline CDR1 reads SQVTM; CDR2 reads ANQGSEA. Between the trimmed V and J ends, which lost 7 bases and 7 bases, there was a span of 13 bases.

This clone has only a few counts. V and J are TRBV30 and TRBJ1-5; a possible D gene is TRBD1 (5 bases). Germline lookup yields CDR1 GTSNPN and CDR2 SVGIG (reference sequence). The V and J ends lost 0 bases and 2 bases respectively, with 11 bases between them. The CDR3 totals 15 residues. CDR3 DNA sequence: TGTGCCTGGAGTGTACGTAGGGGAGGCAATCAGCCCCAGCATTTT. Amino acids: CAWSVRRGGNQPQHF.

The V call is TRBV29-1, the J call TRBJ1-1, with D hard to call. CDR3 length: 11 amino acids. V was cut by 1 base and J by 5 bases, with 5 bases left in between. Germline CDR1 SQVTM, CDR2 ANQGSEA. This chain's CDR3 is CSVEGETEAFF. The CDR3 bases are TGCAGCGTTGAAGGCGAAACTGAAGCTTTCTTT.